The entry below gives a single T cell receptor (beta chain) sequence along with its context. Its specificity is not known. This record belongs to a study of shared clonotypes between healthy human individuals. Study-wide findings and caveats: The small donor group covered limited genetic and exposure diversity.

TCRdb keeps only in-frame clones here, not all; method: immunoSEQ multiplex PCR. The table records 1,400,000 or so clones, about 98.5% of them present only once. Germline lookup yields CDR1 SGHAT and CDR2 FQNNGV. Trimming removed 5 bases from V and 5 bases from J; junction bases left unmatched: 14. The CDR3 is 16 amino acids. Donors, without exception, were Caucasian adults residing in Nashville, Tennessee. The investigators split CD4+ cells into a CD45RA+ naive subset and a CD45RA-negative memory subset. The rearrangement links TRBV11-2 to TRBJ1-1; 7 nucleotides line up with TRBD1. This TCR was sampled from a man aged 25-45 years in good health. The material sequenced was naive CD4+ T cells sorted from blood. As to subset: CD45RA+ positively selected. CDR3 loop: CASSPRGTAWGTEAFF. For the CDR3, the DNA is TGTGCCAGCAGCCCTAGAGGGACAGCTTGGGGGACTGAAGCTTTCTTT. Full variable domain (rest looked up from reference TRBV11-2 and TRBJ1-1): EAGVAQSPRYKIIEKRQSVAFWCNPISGHATLYWYQQILGQGPKLLIQFQNNGVVDDSQLPKDRFSAERLKGVDSTLKIQPAKLEDSAVYLCASSPRGTAWGTEAFFGQGTRLTVV.